Listed below are T cell receptor beta chains from one sample, sequenced in a study of T-cell reconstitution after alpha-beta-depleted transplantation in children. TCRdb used MiXCR to reprocess the PCR reads, holding one entry per CDR3 protein. The sample consists of roughly 200,000 distinct CDR3 sequences, roughly 6.8% of them appearing once. The sample was PBMCs from the stem cell graft donor, taken from the stem cell graft. The receptors were sampled from a human donor who donated a stem cell graft to a child with Wiskott-Aldrich syndrome. Both conserved end residues are part of each CDR3. D genes are given only for firm matches. Not every row has a clone size; where given, it reads once, few, many or a size class.

j_call: TRBJ2-7; v_call: TRBV27; clone_size: many; cdr3_length: 15; d_call: TRBD1; cdr3_aa: CASSLFGTGSYEQYF; cdr3_nt: TGTGCCAGCAGTTTATTTGGGACAGGGAGCTACGAGCAGTACTTC
j_call: TRBJ2-7; v_call: TRBV7-9; clone_size: -; cdr3_length: 15; d_call: -; cdr3_aa: CASSPGTGSSEEQYF; cdr3_nt: TGTGCCAGCAGCCCGGGGACGGGGTCTTCGGAGGAGCAGTACTTC
j_call: TRBJ2-1; v_call: TRBV19; clone_size: -; cdr3_length: 16; d_call: TRBD2; cdr3_aa: CASKVGAGDSYNEQFF; cdr3_nt: TGTGCCAGTAAGGTGGGAGCGGGGGATTCTTACAATGAGCAGTTCTTC
j_call: TRBJ1-5; v_call: TRBV20-1; clone_size: many; cdr3_length: 14; d_call: TRBD1; cdr3_aa: CSARDKAGGPPQHF; cdr3_nt: TGCAGTGCTAGAGATAAGGCAGGGGGTCCGCCCCAGCATTTT
j_call: TRBJ1-3; v_call: TRBV24-1; clone_size: many; cdr3_length: 13; d_call: -; cdr3_aa: CASSAGAGNTIYF; cdr3_nt: TGTGCCTCTTCGGCTGGCGCTGGAAACACCATATATTTT
j_call: TRBJ2-1; v_call: TRBV5-1; clone_size: -; cdr3_length: 13; d_call: TRBD2; cdr3_aa: CASSLDSSGEQFF; cdr3_nt: TGCGCCAGCAGCTTGGATTCTAGCGGGGAGCAGTTCTTC
j_call: TRBJ2-1; v_call: TRBV6-2/TRBV6-3; clone_size: many; cdr3_length: 15; d_call: TRBD2; cdr3_aa: CASSYRQAGGDEQFF; cdr3_nt: TGTGCCAGCAGTTATCGACAGGCGGGGGGCGATGAGCAGTTCTTC
j_call: TRBJ2-7; v_call: TRBV20-1; clone_size: few; cdr3_length: 15; d_call: TRBD2; cdr3_aa: CSAGPLGGGSYEQYF; cdr3_nt: TGCAGTGCTGGACCCCTTGGCGGGGGGTCCTACGAGCAGTACTTC
j_call: TRBJ1-5; v_call: TRBV20-1; clone_size: many; cdr3_length: 15; d_call: -; cdr3_aa: CSARETEDSNQPQHF; cdr3_nt: TGCAGTGCTAGAGAGACAGAGGATAGCAATCAGCCCCAGCATTTT
j_call: TRBJ2-5; v_call: TRBV12-3/TRBV12-4; clone_size: many; cdr3_length: 17; d_call: TRBD1; cdr3_aa: CASSPRQGMTFEETQYF; cdr3_nt: TGTGCCAGCAGTCCTCGACAGGGGATGACCTTCGAAGAGACCCAGTACTTC
j_call: TRBJ1-1; v_call: TRBV20-1; clone_size: many; cdr3_length: 12; d_call: -; cdr3_aa: CSASWGRTEAFF; cdr3_nt: TGCAGTGCTAGCTGGGGGCGGACTGAAGCTTTCTTT
j_call: TRBJ2-3; v_call: TRBV7-2; clone_size: many; cdr3_length: 13; d_call: -; cdr3_aa: CASSSRGGITQYF; cdr3_nt: TGTGCCAGCAGCTCAAGGGGGGGTATTACGCAGTATTTT
j_call: TRBJ2-3; v_call: TRBV10-3; clone_size: many; cdr3_length: 13; d_call: -; cdr3_aa: CAINTGSPDTQYF; cdr3_nt: TGTGCCATCAACACAGGGTCCCCAGATACGCAGTATTTT
j_call: TRBJ2-1; v_call: TRBV18; clone_size: many; cdr3_length: 15; d_call: TRBD1; cdr3_aa: CASRNQGAGSNEQFF; cdr3_nt: TGTGCCAGCCGAAATCAGGGGGCTGGTTCCAATGAGCAGTTCTTC
j_call: TRBJ2-1; v_call: TRBV10-3; clone_size: many; cdr3_length: 17; d_call: TRBD2; cdr3_aa: CAISEASLAGSNNEQFF; cdr3_nt: TGTGCCATCAGTGAGGCATCACTAGCGGGGTCCAACAATGAGCAGTTCTTC
j_call: TRBJ2-2; v_call: TRBV12-3/TRBV12-4; clone_size: many; cdr3_length: 12; d_call: -; cdr3_aa: CASSAEPGELFF; cdr3_nt: TGTGCCAGCAGTGCGGAACCCGGGGAGCTGTTTTTT
j_call: TRBJ2-3; v_call: TRBV20-1; clone_size: many; cdr3_length: 13; d_call: TRBD2; cdr3_aa: CSGQGAGGYTQYF; cdr3_nt: TGCAGTGGGCAGGGAGCGGGAGGGTATACGCAGTATTTT
j_call: TRBJ1-1; v_call: TRBV18; clone_size: many; cdr3_length: 15; d_call: -; cdr3_aa: CASSPGTGRNTEAFF; cdr3_nt: TGTGCCAGCTCACCCGGAACAGGCCGTAACACTGAAGCTTTCTTT
j_call: TRBJ2-1; v_call: TRBV6-1; clone_size: many; cdr3_length: 14; d_call: -; cdr3_aa: CASSPGAFGLGWFF; cdr3_nt: TGTGCCAGCAGCCCAGGGGCCTTTGGACTCGGGTGGTTCTTC
j_call: TRBJ2-4; v_call: TRBV6-2/TRBV6-3; clone_size: many; cdr3_length: 15; d_call: -; cdr3_aa: CASTMNIGAKNIQYF; cdr3_nt: TGTGCCAGTACGATGAATATCGGAGCCAAAAACATTCAGTACTTC
j_call: TRBJ2-2; v_call: TRBV29-1; clone_size: many; cdr3_length: 13; d_call: -; cdr3_aa: CSVFGGRTGELFF; cdr3_nt: TGCAGCGTTTTCGGGGGGCGGACCGGGGAGCTGTTTTTT
j_call: TRBJ1-2; v_call: TRBV7-9; clone_size: many; cdr3_length: 14; d_call: -; cdr3_aa: CASSFQGPLYGYTF; cdr3_nt: TGTGCCAGCAGCTTCCAAGGTCCCCTCTATGGCTACACCTTC
j_call: TRBJ1-2; v_call: TRBV7-9; clone_size: many; cdr3_length: 16; d_call: TRBD1; cdr3_aa: CASSSTPGTGTGGYTF; cdr3_nt: TGTGCCAGCAGCTCTACCCCCGGGACAGGGACTGGTGGCTACACCTTC
j_call: TRBJ2-3; v_call: TRBV20-1; clone_size: many; cdr3_length: 17; d_call: -; cdr3_aa: CSASGTFEAFNTDTQYF; cdr3_nt: TGCAGTGCTAGTGGGACTTTTGAGGCGTTTAACACAGATACGCAGTATTTT
j_call: TRBJ1-3; v_call: TRBV6-1; clone_size: many; cdr3_length: 15; d_call: -; cdr3_aa: CASSPTRGFGNTIYF; cdr3_nt: TGTGCCAGCAGCCCTACCCGGGGGTTCGGAAACACCATATATTTT
j_call: TRBJ1-1; v_call: TRBV7-9; clone_size: many; cdr3_length: 11; d_call: -; cdr3_aa: CASSSVSAAFF; cdr3_nt: TGTGCCAGCAGCTCCGTCAGCGCAGCTTTCTTT
j_call: TRBJ1-5; v_call: TRBV12-3/TRBV12-4; clone_size: many; cdr3_length: 18; d_call: TRBD1; cdr3_aa: CASSSGTGGSVSNQPQHF; cdr3_nt: TGTGCCAGCAGTTCCGGGACAGGGGGCTCGGTAAGCAATCAGCCCCAGCATTTT
j_call: TRBJ2-2; v_call: TRBV5-1; clone_size: -; cdr3_length: 17; d_call: TRBD1; cdr3_aa: CATSTGSFPGITGELFF; cdr3_nt: TGCGCCACTTCGACAGGGAGCTTTCCCGGGATCACCGGGGAGCTGTTTTTT
j_call: TRBJ2-1; v_call: TRBV20-1; clone_size: many; cdr3_length: 16; d_call: TRBD2; cdr3_aa: CSARDLGRESYNEQFF; cdr3_nt: TGCAGTGCTAGAGATTTAGGGCGGGAGAGCTACAATGAGCAGTTCTTC
j_call: TRBJ2-1; v_call: TRBV18; clone_size: few; cdr3_length: 17; d_call: TRBD2; cdr3_aa: CASSQLPREGLYNEQFF; cdr3_nt: TGTGCCAGCTCACAACTTCCGCGGGAGGGTCTTTACAATGAGCAGTTCTTC
j_call: TRBJ2-6; v_call: TRBV6-5; clone_size: -; cdr3_length: 18; d_call: -; cdr3_aa: CASSYSIPRSSGANVLTF; cdr3_nt: TGTGCCAGCAGTTACTCGATTCCCAGGAGCTCTGGGGCCAACGTCCTGACTTTC
j_call: TRBJ2-1; v_call: TRBV27; clone_size: many; cdr3_length: 14; d_call: -; cdr3_aa: CASSFSSSYNEQFF; cdr3_nt: TGTGCCAGCTCTTTCTCGAGCTCCTACAATGAGCAGTTCTTC
j_call: TRBJ2-2; v_call: TRBV5-1; clone_size: many; cdr3_length: 13; d_call: -; cdr3_aa: CASSSDLTGELFF; cdr3_nt: TGCGCCAGCAGCTCGGACTTGACCGGGGAGCTGTTTTTT
j_call: TRBJ1-5; v_call: TRBV6-6; clone_size: many; cdr3_length: 13; d_call: -; cdr3_aa: CASRPGVSQPQHF; cdr3_nt: TGTGCCAGCAGGCCAGGGGTTAGTCAGCCCCAGCATTTT
j_call: TRBJ2-1; v_call: TRBV7-9; clone_size: few; cdr3_length: 15; d_call: -; cdr3_aa: CASSLDRLTYNEQFF; cdr3_nt: TGTGCCAGCAGCTTAGACCGACTCACCTACAATGAGCAGTTCTTC
j_call: TRBJ2-1; v_call: TRBV12-3/TRBV12-4; clone_size: many; cdr3_length: 18; d_call: TRBD2; cdr3_aa: CASRGGLRADVSYNEQFF; cdr3_nt: TGTGCCAGCCGGGGGGGGTTGAGGGCGGACGTTTCCTACAATGAGCAGTTCTTC
j_call: TRBJ1-1; v_call: TRBV5-4; clone_size: few; cdr3_length: 17; d_call: -; cdr3_aa: CASSLDPAALGSTEAFF; cdr3_nt: TGTGCCAGCAGCTTGGATCCCGCAGCCCTAGGGAGCACTGAAGCTTTCTTT
j_call: TRBJ2-1; v_call: TRBV12-3/TRBV12-4; clone_size: many; cdr3_length: 13; d_call: -; cdr3_aa: CASGALYENEQFF; cdr3_nt: TGTGCCAGCGGCGCCTTATACGAGAATGAGCAGTTCTTC
j_call: TRBJ2-7; v_call: TRBV29-1; clone_size: many; cdr3_length: 11; d_call: -; cdr3_aa: CSAEGAYEQYF; cdr3_nt: TGCAGCGCAGAGGGGGCCTACGAGCAGTACTTC
j_call: TRBJ2-7; v_call: TRBV7-2; clone_size: -; cdr3_length: 16; d_call: TRBD1; cdr3_aa: CASSLGTGVQSYEQYF; cdr3_nt: TGTGCCAGCAGCTTAGGGACAGGGGTGCAATCCTACGAGCAGTACTTC
j_call: TRBJ2-1; v_call: TRBV29-1; clone_size: many; cdr3_length: 14; d_call: TRBD2; cdr3_aa: CSADRLASPNEQFF; cdr3_nt: TGCAGCGCTGACCGACTAGCTTCACCTAATGAGCAGTTCTTC
j_call: TRBJ1-1; v_call: TRBV5-1; clone_size: -; cdr3_length: 16; d_call: TRBD1; cdr3_aa: CASSLLPGQVNTEAFF; cdr3_nt: TGCGCCAGCAGCTTGCTCCCGGGACAGGTGAACACTGAAGCTTTCTTT
j_call: TRBJ1-6; v_call: TRBV5-1; clone_size: many; cdr3_length: 13; d_call: -; cdr3_aa: CASSSEGNSPLHF; cdr3_nt: TGCGCCAGCAGTTCGGAGGGGAATTCACCCCTCCACTTT
j_call: TRBJ2-2; v_call: TRBV18; clone_size: few; cdr3_length: 18; d_call: TRBD2; cdr3_aa: CASRTGTSGATNTGELFF; cdr3_nt: TGTGCCAGCAGAACCGGGACTAGCGGTGCTACAAACACCGGGGAGCTGTTTTTT
j_call: TRBJ2-7; v_call: TRBV10-3; clone_size: many; cdr3_length: 14; d_call: TRBD1; cdr3_aa: CAISDRDRSYEQYF; cdr3_nt: TGTGCCATCAGTGACCGGGACAGATCCTACGAGCAGTACTTC
j_call: TRBJ2-5; v_call: TRBV7-9; clone_size: -; cdr3_length: 15; d_call: TRBD2; cdr3_aa: CASSAELADQETQYF; cdr3_nt: TGTGCCAGCAGCGCCGAACTAGCGGACCAAGAGACCCAGTACTTC
j_call: TRBJ2-1; v_call: TRBV27; clone_size: many; cdr3_length: 16; d_call: -; cdr3_aa: CASSFYSARLNNEQFF; cdr3_nt: TGTGCCAGCAGTTTCTATTCGGCCCGCCTCAACAATGAGCAGTTCTTC
j_call: TRBJ2-3; v_call: TRBV4-3; clone_size: -; cdr3_length: 14; d_call: -; cdr3_aa: CASSQDPVTDTQYF; cdr3_nt: TGCGCCAGCAGCCAAGACCCCGTCACAGATACGCAGTATTTT
j_call: TRBJ2-4; v_call: TRBV20-1; clone_size: many; cdr3_length: 14; d_call: -; cdr3_aa: CSAWEKWRKNIQYF; cdr3_nt: TGCAGTGCCTGGGAGAAGTGGAGGAAAAACATTCAGTACTTC
j_call: TRBJ2-3; v_call: TRBV7-9; clone_size: many; cdr3_length: 16; d_call: -; cdr3_aa: CASSSRLARGRDTQYF; cdr3_nt: TGTGCCAGCAGCTCCCGCTTGGCGCGCGGGCGGGATACGCAGTATTTT
j_call: TRBJ2-4; v_call: TRBV25-1; clone_size: -; cdr3_length: 14; d_call: -; cdr3_aa: CASSPGLLGGIQYF; cdr3_nt: TGTGCCAGCAGCCCCGGGCTCCTCGGCGGCATTCAGTACTTC
j_call: TRBJ1-2; v_call: TRBV6-6; clone_size: many; cdr3_length: 13; d_call: TRBD1; cdr3_aa: CASTPGQAYGYTF; cdr3_nt: TGTGCCAGCACCCCCGGACAGGCCTATGGCTACACCTTC
j_call: TRBJ1-1; v_call: TRBV5-1; clone_size: many; cdr3_length: 12; d_call: -; cdr3_aa: CASSGGNTEAFF; cdr3_nt: TGCGCCAGCAGTGGAGGGAACACTGAAGCTTTCTTT
j_call: TRBJ1-1; v_call: TRBV11-3; clone_size: many; cdr3_length: 13; d_call: -; cdr3_aa: CASSLRGDTEAFF; cdr3_nt: TGTGCCAGCAGCTTACGGGGGGACACTGAAGCTTTCTTT
j_call: TRBJ2-5; v_call: TRBV7-8; clone_size: many; cdr3_length: 11; d_call: -; cdr3_aa: CASSEEETQYF; cdr3_nt: TGTGCCAGCAGCGAGGAAGAGACCCAGTACTTC
j_call: TRBJ2-1; v_call: TRBV5-5; clone_size: many; cdr3_length: 16; d_call: TRBD2; cdr3_aa: CASSLVASGSKDEQFF; cdr3_nt: TGTGCCAGCAGCTTGGTGGCTAGCGGGAGTAAGGATGAGCAGTTCTTC
j_call: TRBJ2-7; v_call: TRBV5-1; clone_size: many; cdr3_length: 15; d_call: -; cdr3_aa: CASSLMRGSESEQYF; cdr3_nt: TGCGCCAGCAGCTTGATGAGGGGCAGTGAGAGCGAGCAGTACTTC
j_call: TRBJ2-3; v_call: TRBV20-1; clone_size: many; cdr3_length: 14; d_call: -; cdr3_aa: CSARRGSGTDTQYF; cdr3_nt: TGCAGTGCTAGGAGGGGCAGCGGCACAGATACGCAGTATTTT
j_call: TRBJ2-7; v_call: TRBV14; clone_size: many; cdr3_length: 15; d_call: -; cdr3_aa: CASSQYGTGLYEQYF; cdr3_nt: TGTGCCAGCAGCCAGTACGGGACCGGACTCTACGAGCAGTACTTC